These T cell receptor beta chains were read from a single sample in a study of graft-versus-host responses after intestinal transplantation. Method: immunoSEQ multiplex PCR; TCRdb's copy keeps in-frame clones and lacks some. The repertoire has 130,000 to 150,000 clones, 80% to 95% of them found once; the top ten carry roughly 0.19%. These TCRs' antigens remain unknown. This sample comprised unstimulated CD4+ T cells sorted from spleen or lymph node cells, obtained before intestinal transplant. The receptors derive from a human donor who received an intestinal transplant. Each CDR3 is given with its conserved first and last residue. A D gene is named only where the DNA matches it firmly. Clone size appears in some rows only: once, few, many, or a class for an expanded clone.

abundance: NA
j_gene: TRBJ2-2
v_gene: TRBV28
d_gene: TRBD1
CDR3aa: CASSLGQGGTGELFF
CDR3nt: TGTGCCAGCAGTTTAGGACAGGGGGGAACCGGGGAGCTGTTTTTT

abundance: NA
j_gene: TRBJ2-1
v_gene: TRBV7-9
d_gene: TRBD2
CDR3aa: CASSRGLAGRNEQFF
CDR3nt: TGTGCCAGCAGCCGAGGACTAGCGGGACGCAATGAGCAGTTCTTC

abundance: NA
j_gene: TRBJ2-1
v_gene: TRBV27
d_gene: NA
CDR3aa: CASSTGTSSYNEQFF
CDR3nt: TGTGCCAGCAGCACCGGGACGTCTTCCTACAATGAGCAGTTCTTC

abundance: once
j_gene: TRBJ1-1
v_gene: TRBV4-2
d_gene: TRBD1
CDR3aa: CASSQGWTGKDYTEAFF
CDR3nt: TGTGCCAGCAGCCAAGGTTGGACAGGGAAGGATTACACTGAAGCTTTCTTT

abundance: NA
j_gene: TRBJ1-5
v_gene: TRBV5-1
d_gene: NA
CDR3aa: CASSREGQGQPQHF
CDR3nt: TGCGCCAGCAGCCGGGAGGGTCAGGGTCAGCCCCAGCATTTT

abundance: NA
j_gene: TRBJ2-7
v_gene: TRBV13
d_gene: TRBD2
CDR3aa: CASSSGTTYEQYF
CDR3nt: TGTGCCAGCAGCTCCGGGACTACCTACGAGCAGTACTTC

abundance: NA
j_gene: TRBJ2-1
v_gene: TRBV7-2
d_gene: TRBD2
CDR3aa: CASSLDSGAYNEQFF
CDR3nt: TGTGCCAGCAGCTTAGATAGCGGGGCCTACAATGAGCAGTTCTTC

abundance: NA
j_gene: TRBJ1-5
v_gene: TRBV5-1
d_gene: NA
CDR3aa: CASSLAGSSNQPQHF
CDR3nt: TGCGCCAGCAGCTTGGCCGGGAGTAGCAATCAGCCCCAGCATTTT

abundance: NA
j_gene: TRBJ2-7
v_gene: TRBV28
d_gene: NA
CDR3aa: CASSLDSYEQYF
CDR3nt: TGTGCCAGCAGTTTGGACAGCTACGAGCAGTACTTC

abundance: NA
j_gene: TRBJ2-7
v_gene: TRBV5-6
d_gene: NA
CDR3aa: CASSALREQYF
CDR3nt: TGTGCCAGCAGCGCTCTTAGGGAGCAGTACTTC

abundance: NA
j_gene: TRBJ1-2
v_gene: TRBV6-5
d_gene: NA
CDR3aa: CASSEYPYGGYTF
CDR3nt: TGTGCCAGCAGTGAATACCCTTATGGGGGCTACACCTTC

abundance: NA
j_gene: TRBJ1-1
v_gene: TRBV28
d_gene: NA
CDR3aa: CASRLRATEAFF
CDR3nt: TGTGCCAGCAGGTTGAGGGCCACTGAAGCTTTCTTT

abundance: NA
j_gene: TRBJ1-5
v_gene: TRBV28
d_gene: NA
CDR3aa: CASRRDYSNQPQHF
CDR3nt: TGTGCCAGCAGGAGGGACTATAGCAATCAGCCCCAGCATTTT

abundance: NA
j_gene: TRBJ1-2
v_gene: TRBV5-4
d_gene: TRBD1
CDR3aa: CASSFSGTGGQGYTF
CDR3nt: TGTGCCAGCAGCTTCTCCGGGACAGGGGGCCAAGGCTACACCTTC

abundance: NA
j_gene: TRBJ1-2
v_gene: TRBV28
d_gene: TRBD1
CDR3aa: CASSLMTGGSYGYTF
CDR3nt: TGTGCCAGCAGTTTGATGACAGGGGGCAGCTATGGCTACACCTTC

abundance: NA
j_gene: TRBJ1-1
v_gene: TRBV5-1
d_gene: NA
CDR3aa: CASSFSRAPRGNTEAFF
CDR3nt: TGCGCCAGCAGCTTCAGTAGGGCCCCCCGCGGGAACACTGAAGCTTTCTTT

abundance: NA
j_gene: TRBJ2-7
v_gene: TRBV6-5
d_gene: TRBD2
CDR3aa: CASSYRREGPEQYF
CDR3nt: TGTGCCAGCAGTTACCGGCGGGAGGGCCCCGAGCAGTACTTC

abundance: NA
j_gene: TRBJ2-7
v_gene: TRBV19
d_gene: TRBD2
CDR3aa: CASQQGTSGYYEQYF
CDR3nt: TGTGCCAGCCAACAGGGGACTAGCGGTTACTACGAGCAGTACTTC

abundance: NA
j_gene: TRBJ2-5
v_gene: TRBV25-1
d_gene: TRBD2
CDR3aa: CASSMGLAGETQYF
CDR3nt: TGTGCCAGCAGTATGGGGCTAGCGGGAGAGACCCAGTACTTC

abundance: NA
j_gene: TRBJ2-4
v_gene: TRBV10-3
d_gene: NA
CDR3aa: CAISELAKNIQYF
CDR3nt: TGTGCCATCAGTGAGCTAGCCAAAAACATTCAGTACTTC

abundance: NA
j_gene: TRBJ2-1
v_gene: TRBV7-3
d_gene: TRBD1
CDR3aa: CASSPRQGSYNEQFF
CDR3nt: TGTGCCAGCAGCCCCAGACAGGGATCCTACAATGAGCAGTTCTTC

abundance: NA
j_gene: TRBJ2-7
v_gene: TRBV28
d_gene: NA
CDR3aa: CASERRRPSYEQYF
CDR3nt: TGTGCCAGCGAAAGGCGTCGGCCCTCCTACGAGCAGTACTTC

abundance: once
j_gene: TRBJ2-4
v_gene: TRBV21-1
d_gene: NA
CDR3aa: CASSRDRGAKNIQYF
CDR3nt: TGTGCCAGCAGCCGGGACAGGGGAGCCAAAAACATTCAGTACTTC

abundance: NA
j_gene: TRBJ2-2
v_gene: TRBV5-1
d_gene: NA
CDR3aa: CASSLLGSRVTGELFF
CDR3nt: TGCGCCAGCAGCTTGCTGGGGAGTAGGGTTACCGGGGAGCTGTTTTTT

abundance: NA
j_gene: TRBJ2-1
v_gene: TRBV4-3
d_gene: NA
CDR3aa: CASSQRRGQHNEQFF
CDR3nt: TGCGCCAGCAGCCAAAGGCGGGGGCAGCACAATGAGCAGTTCTTC

abundance: NA
j_gene: TRBJ1-5
v_gene: TRBV6-5
d_gene: NA
CDR3aa: CASRSEGQPQHF
CDR3nt: TGTGCCAGCAGGTCGGAAGGTCAGCCCCAGCATTTT

abundance: NA
j_gene: TRBJ1-4
v_gene: TRBV6-5
d_gene: NA
CDR3aa: CASSPDSYNEKLFF
CDR3nt: TGTGCCAGCAGTCCAGACAGCTATAATGAAAAACTGTTTTTT

abundance: NA
j_gene: TRBJ2-7
v_gene: TRBV7-9
d_gene: TRBD1
CDR3aa: CASSSTGGGGEQYF
CDR3nt: TGTGCCAGCAGCTCGACAGGGGGCGGGGGAGAGCAGTACTTC

abundance: NA
j_gene: TRBJ2-1
v_gene: TRBV18
d_gene: NA
CDR3aa: CASSRDPGADEQFF
CDR3nt: TGTGCCAGCTCACGGGACCCAGGCGCGGATGAGCAGTTCTTC

abundance: once
j_gene: TRBJ2-7
v_gene: TRBV7-3
d_gene: TRBD1
CDR3aa: CASSLNGQGVHEQYF
CDR3nt: TGTGCCAGCAGCTTAAATGGGCAGGGGGTCCACGAGCAGTACTTC

abundance: NA
j_gene: TRBJ2-5
v_gene: TRBV6-5
d_gene: NA
CDR3aa: CASTAGPWEETQYF
CDR3nt: TGTGCCAGCACCGCCGGGCCCTGGGAAGAGACCCAGTACTTC

abundance: NA
j_gene: TRBJ1-2
v_gene: TRBV7-7
d_gene: NA
CDR3aa: CASSSPHAAPQWLTSGDGYTF
CDR3nt: TGTGCTAGCAGCTCACCCCACGCCGCCCCCCAATGGTTGACCAGTGGGGATGGCTACACCTTC

abundance: NA
j_gene: TRBJ2-1
v_gene: TRBV5-3
d_gene: TRBD1
CDR3aa: CARSWDRYNEQFF
CDR3nt: TGTGCCAGAAGCTGGGACAGGTACAATGAGCAGTTCTTC

abundance: once
j_gene: TRBJ1-2
v_gene: TRBV7-9
d_gene: NA
CDR3aa: CASSLLRDKANYGYTF
CDR3nt: TGTGCCAGCAGCTTACTCAGGGACAAAGCTAACTATGGCTACACCTTC

abundance: NA
j_gene: TRBJ2-5
v_gene: TRBV30
d_gene: NA
CDR3aa: CAWSLGLQETQYF
CDR3nt: TGTGCCTGGAGCCTTGGGCTCCAAGAGACCCAGTACTTC

abundance: NA
j_gene: TRBJ2-2
v_gene: TRBV9
d_gene: TRBD2
CDR3aa: CASSASGSNTGELFF
CDR3nt: TGTGCCAGCAGCGCTAGCGGGAGTAACACCGGGGAGCTGTTTTTT

abundance: NA
j_gene: TRBJ1-2
v_gene: TRBV5-1
d_gene: TRBD1
CDR3aa: CASSLRQGSYGYTF
CDR3nt: TGCGCCAGCAGCTTGAGACAGGGTAGCTATGGCTACACCTTC

abundance: NA
j_gene: TRBJ1-4
v_gene: TRBV27
d_gene: NA
CDR3aa: CASSLRETRANEKLFF
CDR3nt: TGTGCCAGCAGTTTACGGGAAACCAGGGCTAATGAAAAACTGTTTTTT

abundance: NA
j_gene: TRBJ2-1
v_gene: TRBV9
d_gene: TRBD2
CDR3aa: CASSGGLAGYNEQFF
CDR3nt: TGTGCCAGCAGCGGGGGACTAGCGGGCTACAATGAGCAGTTCTTC

abundance: once
j_gene: TRBJ1-1
v_gene: TRBV27
d_gene: TRBD1
CDR3aa: CASSWAGGGTEAFF
CDR3nt: TGTGCCAGCAGTTGGGCAGGGGGCGGAACTGAAGCTTTCTTT

abundance: NA
j_gene: TRBJ2-1
v_gene: TRBV10-3
d_gene: NA
CDR3aa: CAIGTGAYNEQFF
CDR3nt: TGTGCCATTGGGACTGGAGCCTACAATGAGCAGTTCTTC

abundance: once
j_gene: TRBJ2-2
v_gene: TRBV4-1
d_gene: NA
CDR3aa: CASSQEGSYTGELFF
CDR3nt: TGCGCCAGCAGCCAAGAGGGGAGTTACACCGGGGAGCTGTTTTTT

abundance: NA
j_gene: TRBJ2-1
v_gene: TRBV7-2
d_gene: NA
CDR3aa: CASSLALGSGEQFF
CDR3nt: TGTGCCAGCAGCTTAGCCCTAGGGTCGGGTGAGCAGTTCTTC

abundance: NA
j_gene: TRBJ2-7
v_gene: TRBV18
d_gene: TRBD1
CDR3aa: CASSPQASIGTGGTEHVF
CDR3nt: TGTGCCAGCTCACCACAGGCTTCGATCGGGACAGGGGGCACCGAGCACGTCTTC

abundance: NA
j_gene: TRBJ1-5
v_gene: TRBV7-9
d_gene: NA
CDR3aa: CASSSTGVTWDQPQHF
CDR3nt: TGTGCCAGCAGCTCCACCGGCGTGACGTGGGATCAGCCCCAGCATTTT

abundance: NA
j_gene: TRBJ1-3
v_gene: TRBV30
d_gene: NA
CDR3aa: CAWSVIGGRTIYF
CDR3nt: TGTGCCTGGAGTGTAATAGGTGGACGCACCATATATTTT

abundance: once
j_gene: TRBJ2-7
v_gene: TRBV6-5
d_gene: TRBD2
CDR3aa: CASRASGFTYEQYF
CDR3nt: TGTGCCAGCAGGGCTAGCGGGTTTACCTACGAGCAGTACTTC

abundance: NA
j_gene: TRBJ1-2
v_gene: TRBV7-8
d_gene: NA
CDR3aa: CASSLARSHGGYTF
CDR3nt: TGTGCCAGCAGCTTAGCTCGCAGCCACGGAGGCTACACCTTC

abundance: NA
j_gene: TRBJ2-2
v_gene: TRBV7-2
d_gene: TRBD1
CDR3aa: CASSLRNRGTGELFF
CDR3nt: TGTGCCAGCAGCCTACGTAACAGGGGAACCGGGGAGCTGTTTTTT

abundance: NA
j_gene: TRBJ2-7
v_gene: TRBV5-8
d_gene: TRBD2
CDR3aa: CASRVAGGYEQYF
CDR3nt: TGTGCCAGCAGAGTAGCGGGAGGTTACGAGCAGTACTTC

abundance: NA
j_gene: TRBJ2-7
v_gene: TRBV7-6
d_gene: TRBD2
CDR3aa: CASSPLAGVLYEQYF
CDR3nt: TGTGCCAGCAGCCCACTAGCGGGAGTATTGTACGAGCAGTACTTC

abundance: NA
j_gene: TRBJ1-2
v_gene: TRBV12-5
d_gene: NA
CDR3aa: CASGIGGDYGYTF
CDR3nt: TGTGCTAGTGGTATAGGGGGGGACTATGGCTACACCTTC